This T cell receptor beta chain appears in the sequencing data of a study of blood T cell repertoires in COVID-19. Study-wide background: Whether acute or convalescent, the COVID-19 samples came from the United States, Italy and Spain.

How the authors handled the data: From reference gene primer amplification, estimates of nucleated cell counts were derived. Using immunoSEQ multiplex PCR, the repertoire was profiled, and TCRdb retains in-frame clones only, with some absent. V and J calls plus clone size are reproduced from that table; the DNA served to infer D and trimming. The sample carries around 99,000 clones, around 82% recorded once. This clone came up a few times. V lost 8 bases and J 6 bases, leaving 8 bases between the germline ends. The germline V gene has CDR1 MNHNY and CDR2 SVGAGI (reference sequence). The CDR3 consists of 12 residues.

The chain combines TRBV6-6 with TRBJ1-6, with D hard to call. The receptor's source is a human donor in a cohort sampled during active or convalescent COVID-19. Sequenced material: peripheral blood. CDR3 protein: CASEAVNSPLHF. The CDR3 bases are TGTGCCAGCGAGGCGGTTAATTCACCCCTCCACTTT.